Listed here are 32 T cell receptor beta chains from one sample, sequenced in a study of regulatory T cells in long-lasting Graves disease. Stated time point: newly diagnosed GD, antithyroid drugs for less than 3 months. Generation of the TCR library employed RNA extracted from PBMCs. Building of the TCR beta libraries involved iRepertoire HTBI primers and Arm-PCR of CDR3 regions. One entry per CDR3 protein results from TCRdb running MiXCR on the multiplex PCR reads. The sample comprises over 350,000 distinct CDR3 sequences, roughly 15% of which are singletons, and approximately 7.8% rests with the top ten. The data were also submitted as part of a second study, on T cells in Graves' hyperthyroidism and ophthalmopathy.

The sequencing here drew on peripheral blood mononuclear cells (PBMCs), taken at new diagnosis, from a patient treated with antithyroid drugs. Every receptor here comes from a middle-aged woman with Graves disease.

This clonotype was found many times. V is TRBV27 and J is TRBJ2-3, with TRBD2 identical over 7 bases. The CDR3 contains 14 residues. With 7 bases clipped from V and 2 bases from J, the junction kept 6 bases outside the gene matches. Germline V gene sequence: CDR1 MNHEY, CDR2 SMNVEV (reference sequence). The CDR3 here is CASNPTSTTDTQYF. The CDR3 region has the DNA TGTGCCAGCAACCCGACTAGCACCACAGATACGCAGTATTTT.

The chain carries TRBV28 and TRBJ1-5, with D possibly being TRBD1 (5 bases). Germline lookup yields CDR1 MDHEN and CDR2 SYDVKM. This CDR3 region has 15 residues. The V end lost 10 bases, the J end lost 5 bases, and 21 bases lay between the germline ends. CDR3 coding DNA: TGTGCCACCTTTATGCCCAGGGCCGGCGATCAGCCCCAGCATTTT. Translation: CATFMPRAGDQPQHF.

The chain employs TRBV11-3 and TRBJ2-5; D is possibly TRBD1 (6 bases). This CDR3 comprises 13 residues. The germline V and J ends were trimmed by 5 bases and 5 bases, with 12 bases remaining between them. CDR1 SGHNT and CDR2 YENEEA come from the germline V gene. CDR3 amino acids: CASSQTGRETQYF. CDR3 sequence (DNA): TGTGCCAGCAGCCAGACAGGCAGGGAGACCCAGTACTTC.

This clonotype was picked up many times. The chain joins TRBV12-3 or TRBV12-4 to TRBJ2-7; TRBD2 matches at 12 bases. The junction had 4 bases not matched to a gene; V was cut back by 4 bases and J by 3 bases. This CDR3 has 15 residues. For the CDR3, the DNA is TGTGCCAGCAGTTCGGGACTAGCGGGCCTCTACGAGCAGTACTTC. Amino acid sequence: CASSSGLAGLYEQYF.

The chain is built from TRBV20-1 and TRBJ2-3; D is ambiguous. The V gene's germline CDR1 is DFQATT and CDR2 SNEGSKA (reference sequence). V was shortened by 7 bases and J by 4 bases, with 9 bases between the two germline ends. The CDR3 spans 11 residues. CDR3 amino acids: CSGQVADTQYF. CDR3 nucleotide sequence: TGCAGTGGGCAAGTCGCAGATACGCAGTATTTT.

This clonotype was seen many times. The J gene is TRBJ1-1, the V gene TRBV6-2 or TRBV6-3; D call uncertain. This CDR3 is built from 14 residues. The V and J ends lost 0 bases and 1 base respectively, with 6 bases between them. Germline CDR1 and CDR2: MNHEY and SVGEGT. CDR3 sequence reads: CASSYSLGNTEAFF. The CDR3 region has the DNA TGTGCCAGCAGTTACTCTCTGGGGAACACTGAAGCTTTCTTT.

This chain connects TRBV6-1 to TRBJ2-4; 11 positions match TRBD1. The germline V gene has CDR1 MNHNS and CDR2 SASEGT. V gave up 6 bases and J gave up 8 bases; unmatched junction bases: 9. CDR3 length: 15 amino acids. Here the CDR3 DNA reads TGTGCCAGCAGGGGGGGGACAGGGGGTAAGGACATTCAGTACTTC. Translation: CASRGGTGGKDIQYF.

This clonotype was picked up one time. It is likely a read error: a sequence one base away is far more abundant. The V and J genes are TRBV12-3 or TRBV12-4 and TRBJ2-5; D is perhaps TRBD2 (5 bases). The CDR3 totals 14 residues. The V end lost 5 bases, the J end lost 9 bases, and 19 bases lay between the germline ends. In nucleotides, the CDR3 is TGTGCCAGCAGTGAGTCGACACTCTGGCGGGCCCAGTACTTC. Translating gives CASSESTLWRAQYF.

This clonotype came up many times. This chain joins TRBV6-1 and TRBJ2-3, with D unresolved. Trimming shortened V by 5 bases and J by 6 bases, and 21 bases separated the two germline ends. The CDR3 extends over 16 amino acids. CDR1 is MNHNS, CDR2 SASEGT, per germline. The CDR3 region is CASSPQSRPASDTQYF. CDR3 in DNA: TGTGCCAGCAGTCCACAGAGCCGGCCAGCCTCGGATACGCAGTATTTT.

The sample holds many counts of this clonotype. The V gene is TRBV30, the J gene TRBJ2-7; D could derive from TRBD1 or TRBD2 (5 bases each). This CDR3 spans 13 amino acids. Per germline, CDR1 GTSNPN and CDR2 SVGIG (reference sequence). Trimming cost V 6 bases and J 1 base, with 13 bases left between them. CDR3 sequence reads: CACFGTASYEQYF. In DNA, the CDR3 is TGTGCCTGTTTTGGGACGGCTTCCTACGAGCAGTACTTC.

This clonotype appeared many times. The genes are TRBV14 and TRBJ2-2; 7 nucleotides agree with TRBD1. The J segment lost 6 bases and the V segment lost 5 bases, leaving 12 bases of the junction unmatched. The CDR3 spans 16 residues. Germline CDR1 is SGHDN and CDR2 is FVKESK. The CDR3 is CASSKKTGFLAGELFF. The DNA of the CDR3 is TGTGCCAGCAGCAAAAAGACAGGGTTCTTAGCCGGGGAGCTGTTTTTT. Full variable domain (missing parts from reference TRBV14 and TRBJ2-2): EAGVTQFPSHSVIEKGQTVTLRCDPISGHDNLYWYRRVMGKEIKFLLHFVKESKQDESGMPNNRFLAERTGGTYSTLKVQPAELEDSGVYFCASSKKTGFLAGELFFGEGSRLTVL.

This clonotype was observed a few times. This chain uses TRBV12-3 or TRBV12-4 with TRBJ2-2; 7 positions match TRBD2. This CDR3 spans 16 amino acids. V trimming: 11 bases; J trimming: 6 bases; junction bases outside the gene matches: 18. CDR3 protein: CASRVAGESVSGELFF. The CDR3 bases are TGTGCCTCCCGGGTCGCGGGGGAAAGTGTGTCCGGGGAGCTGTTTTTT.

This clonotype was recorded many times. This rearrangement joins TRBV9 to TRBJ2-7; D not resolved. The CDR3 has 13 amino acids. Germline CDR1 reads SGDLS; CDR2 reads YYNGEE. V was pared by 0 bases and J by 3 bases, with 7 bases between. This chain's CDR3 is CASSVVGGYEQYF. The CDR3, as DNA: TGTGCCAGCAGCGTAGTAGGTGGCTACGAGCAGTACTTC.

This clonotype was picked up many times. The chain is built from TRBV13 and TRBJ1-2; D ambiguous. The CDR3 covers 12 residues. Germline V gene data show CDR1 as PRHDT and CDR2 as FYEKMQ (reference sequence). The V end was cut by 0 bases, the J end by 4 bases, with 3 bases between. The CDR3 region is CASSLGTYGYTF. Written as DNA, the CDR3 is TGTGCCAGCAGCTTAGGGACCTATGGCTACACCTTC.

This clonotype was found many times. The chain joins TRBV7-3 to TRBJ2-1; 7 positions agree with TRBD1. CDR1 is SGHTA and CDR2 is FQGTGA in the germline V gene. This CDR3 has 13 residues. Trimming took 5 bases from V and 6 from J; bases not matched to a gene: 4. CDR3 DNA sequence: TGTGCCAGCAGCCCGGGACAGAGCAATGAGCAGTTCTTC. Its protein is CASSPGQSNEQFF.

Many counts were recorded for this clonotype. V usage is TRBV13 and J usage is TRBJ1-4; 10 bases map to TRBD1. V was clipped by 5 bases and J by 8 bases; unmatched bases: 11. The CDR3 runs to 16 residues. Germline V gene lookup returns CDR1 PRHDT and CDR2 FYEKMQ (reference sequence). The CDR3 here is CASSPRVGQGPEKLFF. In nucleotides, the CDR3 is TGTGCCAGCAGCCCCCGAGTGGGACAGGGGCCCGAAAAACTGTTTTTT.

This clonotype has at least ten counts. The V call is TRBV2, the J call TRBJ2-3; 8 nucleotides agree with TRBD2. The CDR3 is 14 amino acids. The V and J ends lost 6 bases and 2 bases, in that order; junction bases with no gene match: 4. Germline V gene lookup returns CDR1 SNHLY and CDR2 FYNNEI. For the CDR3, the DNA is TGTGCCAGCAGACCGGGACTAGACACAGATACGCAGTATTTT. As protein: CASRPGLDTDTQYF.

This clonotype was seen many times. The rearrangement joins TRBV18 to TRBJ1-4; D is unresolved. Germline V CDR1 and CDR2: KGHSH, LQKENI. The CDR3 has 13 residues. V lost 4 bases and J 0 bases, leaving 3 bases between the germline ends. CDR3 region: CASSRATNEKLFF. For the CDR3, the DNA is TGTGCCAGCTCACGTGCAACTAATGAAAAACTGTTTTTT. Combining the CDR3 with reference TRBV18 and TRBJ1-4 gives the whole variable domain NAGVMQNPRHLVRRRGQEARLRCSPMKGHSHVYWYRQLPEEGLKFMVYLQKENIIDESGMPKERFSAEFPKEGPSILRIQQVVRGDSAAYFCASSRATNEKLFFGSGTQLSVL.

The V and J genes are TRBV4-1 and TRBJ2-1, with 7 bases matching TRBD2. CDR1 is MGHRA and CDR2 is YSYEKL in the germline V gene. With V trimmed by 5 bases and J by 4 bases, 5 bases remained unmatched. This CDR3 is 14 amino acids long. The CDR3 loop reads CASSGLVSYNEQFF. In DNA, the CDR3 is TGCGCCAGCAGCGGACTAGTTAGTTACAATGAGCAGTTCTTC.

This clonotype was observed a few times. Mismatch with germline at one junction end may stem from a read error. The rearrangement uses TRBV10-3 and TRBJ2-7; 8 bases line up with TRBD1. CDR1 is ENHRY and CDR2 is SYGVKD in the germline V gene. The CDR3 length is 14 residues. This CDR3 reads CTIRETGGRAEQYF. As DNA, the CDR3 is TGTACCATCAGGGAAACAGGGGGAAGAGCCGAGCAGTACTTC.

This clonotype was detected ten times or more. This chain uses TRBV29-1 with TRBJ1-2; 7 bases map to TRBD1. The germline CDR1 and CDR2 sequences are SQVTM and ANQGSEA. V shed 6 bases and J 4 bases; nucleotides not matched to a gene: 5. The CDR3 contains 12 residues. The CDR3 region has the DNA TGCAGCGTCGGGACAGCGACCTATGGCTACACCTTC. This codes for CSVGTATYGYTF.

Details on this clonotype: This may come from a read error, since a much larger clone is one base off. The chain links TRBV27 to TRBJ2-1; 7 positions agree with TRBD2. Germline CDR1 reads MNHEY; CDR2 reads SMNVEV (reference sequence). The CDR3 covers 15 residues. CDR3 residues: CASSLSPAGVNEQLF. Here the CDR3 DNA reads TGTGCCAGCAGTTTATCGCCTGCGGGGGTCAATGAGCAGCTCTTC.

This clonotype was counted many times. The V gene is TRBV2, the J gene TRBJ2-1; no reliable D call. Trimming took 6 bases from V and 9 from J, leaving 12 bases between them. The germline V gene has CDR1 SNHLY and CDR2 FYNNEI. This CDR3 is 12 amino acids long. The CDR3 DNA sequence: TGTGCCAGCAGCCCCAAACATATTGAGCAGTTCTTC. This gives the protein CASSPKHIEQFF. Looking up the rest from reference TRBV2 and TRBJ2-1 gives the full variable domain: EPEVTQTPSHQVTQMGQEVILRCVPISNHLYFYWYRQILGQKVEFLVSFYNNEISEKSEIFDDQFSVERPDGSNFTLKIRSTKLEDSAMYFCASSPKHIEQFFGPGTRLTVL.

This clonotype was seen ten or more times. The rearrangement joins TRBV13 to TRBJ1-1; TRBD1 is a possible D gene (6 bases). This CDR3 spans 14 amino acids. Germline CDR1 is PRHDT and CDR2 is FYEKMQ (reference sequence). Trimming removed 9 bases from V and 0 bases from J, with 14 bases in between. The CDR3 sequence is CASYNGQMNTEAFF. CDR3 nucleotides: TGTGCCAGTTATAACGGACAGATGAACACTGAAGCTTTCTTT.

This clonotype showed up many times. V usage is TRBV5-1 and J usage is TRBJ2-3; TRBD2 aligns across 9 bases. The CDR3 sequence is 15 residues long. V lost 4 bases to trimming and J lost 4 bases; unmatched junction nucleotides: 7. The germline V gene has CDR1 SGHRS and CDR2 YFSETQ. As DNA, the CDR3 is TGCGCCAGCAGCCTCGGGACTAGCACGTCAGATACGCAGTATTTT. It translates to CASSLGTSTSDTQYF.

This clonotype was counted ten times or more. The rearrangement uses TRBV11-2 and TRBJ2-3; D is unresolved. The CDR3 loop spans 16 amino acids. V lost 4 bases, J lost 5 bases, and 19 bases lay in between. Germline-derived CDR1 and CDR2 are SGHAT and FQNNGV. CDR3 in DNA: TGTGCCAGCAGCTATTCGCGCTTAGAAATAGGAGATACGCAGTATTTT. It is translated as CASSYSRLEIGDTQYF.

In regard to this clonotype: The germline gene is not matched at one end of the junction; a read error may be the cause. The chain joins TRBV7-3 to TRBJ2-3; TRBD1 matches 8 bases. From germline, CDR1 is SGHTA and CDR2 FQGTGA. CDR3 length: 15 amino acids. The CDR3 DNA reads TGTGCCAGCAGCATAACAGGGGGGATCACAGATACGCAGTATTTT. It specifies CASSITGGITDTQYF.

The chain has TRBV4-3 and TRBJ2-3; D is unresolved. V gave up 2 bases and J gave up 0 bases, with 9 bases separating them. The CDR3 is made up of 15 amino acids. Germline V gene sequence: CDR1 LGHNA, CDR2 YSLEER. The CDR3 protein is CASSQTGSSTDTQYF. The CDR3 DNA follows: TGCGCCAGCAGCCAAACCGGATCTAGCACAGATACGCAGTATTTT.

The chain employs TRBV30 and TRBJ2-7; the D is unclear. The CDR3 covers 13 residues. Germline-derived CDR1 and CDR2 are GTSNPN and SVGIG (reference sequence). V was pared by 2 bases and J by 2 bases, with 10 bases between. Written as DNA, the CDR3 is TGTGCCTGGAGTCCACCGGGCGCCTACGAGCAGTACTTC. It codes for CAWSPPGAYEQYF.

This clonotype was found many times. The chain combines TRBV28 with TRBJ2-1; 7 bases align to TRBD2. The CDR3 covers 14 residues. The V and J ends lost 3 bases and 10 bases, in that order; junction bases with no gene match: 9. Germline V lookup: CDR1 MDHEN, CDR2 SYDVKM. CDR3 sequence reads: CASSLGGVTREQFF. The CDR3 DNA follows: TGTGCCAGCAGTTTGGGAGGGGTAACCCGAGAGCAGTTCTTC.

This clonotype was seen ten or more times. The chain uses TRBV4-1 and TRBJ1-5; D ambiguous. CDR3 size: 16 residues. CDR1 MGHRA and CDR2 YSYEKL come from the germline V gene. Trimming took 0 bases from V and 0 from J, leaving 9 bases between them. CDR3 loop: CASSQDFRYSNQPQHF. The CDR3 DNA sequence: TGCGCCAGCAGCCAAGATTTCAGATATAGCAATCAGCCCCAGCATTTT.

The DNA for the CDR3 is TGTGCCAGCAGCTCCCCGCTGAGCGGGGGCTTCTACGAGCAGTACTTC. Protein product: CASSSPLSGGFYEQYF. The rearrangement uses TRBV13 and TRBJ2-7, with 8 bases that match TRBD2. The CDR3 runs to 16 residues. The V segment lost 4 bases and the J segment 3 bases; nucleotides outside the gene matches: 11. CDR1 is PRHDT and CDR2 is FYEKMQ in the germline V gene (reference sequence).